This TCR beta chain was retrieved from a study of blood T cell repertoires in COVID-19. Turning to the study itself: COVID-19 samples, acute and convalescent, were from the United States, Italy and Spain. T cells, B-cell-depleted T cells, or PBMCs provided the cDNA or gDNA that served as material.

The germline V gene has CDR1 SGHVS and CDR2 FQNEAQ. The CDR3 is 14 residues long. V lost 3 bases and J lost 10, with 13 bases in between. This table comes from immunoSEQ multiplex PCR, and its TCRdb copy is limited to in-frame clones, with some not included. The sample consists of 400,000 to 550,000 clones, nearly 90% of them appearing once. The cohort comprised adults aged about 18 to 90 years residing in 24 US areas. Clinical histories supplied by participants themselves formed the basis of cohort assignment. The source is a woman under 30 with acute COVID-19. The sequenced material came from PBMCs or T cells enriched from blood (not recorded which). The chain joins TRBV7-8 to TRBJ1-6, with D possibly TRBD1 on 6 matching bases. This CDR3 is CASSLTGGASPLHF. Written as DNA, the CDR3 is TGTGCCAGCAGCTTGACAGGAGGCGCCTCACCCCTCCACTTT.